This is a list of T cell receptor beta chains from one sample in a study of blood T cell repertoires in COVID-19. Here immunoSEQ multiplex PCR was the method, and the copy in TCRdb shows in-frame clones only, minus some. The data contain 90,000 to 120,000 clones, around 86% of them seen just once; the ten biggest clones take up less than 3%. Sequencing was carried out using PBMCs or T cells enriched from blood (not recorded which). Receptors were obtained from a woman in her fifties or sixties who had recovered from COVID-19. CDR3s include the opening cysteine and the closing phenylalanine or tryptophan. D genes are given only for firm matches. Clone size appears in some rows only: once, few, many, or a class for an expanded clone.

cdr3_length	clone_size	v_call	d_call	j_call	cdr3_aa	cdr3_nt
16	NA	TRBV7-3	TRBD1	TRBJ1-1	CASSSSDRGRFTEAFF	TGTGCCAGCAGCTCGTCCGACAGGGGGCGATTCACTGAAGCTTTCTTT
13	NA	TRBV13	TRBD2	TRBJ2-7	CASSFGGSPEQYF	TGTGCCAGCAGCTTCGGGGGGAGCCCCGAGCAGTACTTC
14	NA	TRBV15	TRBD2	TRBJ2-2	CAIGRDPNTGELFF	TGTGCCATCGGGAGGGACCCTAACACCGGGGAGCTGTTTTTT
13	once	TRBV3-1/TRBV3-2	NA	TRBJ1-2	CASSQGQGYGYTF	TGTGCCAGCAGCCAAGGTCAGGGGTATGGCTACACCTTC
15	NA	TRBV7-2	TRBD1	TRBJ2-5	CASSKQTGVGETQYF	TGTGCCAGCAGCAAACAGACAGGGGTTGGGGAGACCCAGTACTTC
19	NA	TRBV5-3	NA	TRBJ2-7	CARSLGGAYPRLVPYEQYF	TGTGCCAGAAGCTTGGGTGGGGCCTACCCTCGTTTAGTACCCTACGAGCAGTACTTC
20	NA	TRBV6-4	TRBD1	TRBJ1-5	CASSVERAGQGHYSNQPQHF	TGTGCCAGCAGTGTTGAACGGGCGGGACAGGGTCATTATAGCAATCAGCCCCAGCATTTT
12	NA	TRBV25-1	NA	TRBJ1-2	CASSPPGSGYTF	TGTGCCAGCAGTCCGCCAGGGTCGGGCTACACCTTC
15	NA	TRBV27	NA	TRBJ2-5	CASSFLGGTGETQYF	TGTGCCAGCAGTTTTTTGGGCGGGACTGGGGAGACCCAGTACTTC
18	NA	TRBV7-9	TRBD1	TRBJ2-7	CASSLARGDRALLYEQYF	TGTGCCAGCAGCTTAGCCCGGGGGGACAGGGCCCTTCTCTACGAGCAGTACTTC
15	NA	TRBV29-1	NA	TRBJ1-2	CSVEDPPDYYYGYTF	TGCAGCGTTGAAGATCCCCCTGACTACTACTATGGCTACACCTTC
15	NA	TRBV5-4	TRBD2	TRBJ2-3	CASSSTSGRVGTQYF	TGTGCCAGCAGCTCGACTAGCGGGAGAGTGGGTACGCAGTATTTT
15	NA	TRBV18	TRBD1	TRBJ1-1	CASSSSRQGGTEAFF	TGTGCCAGCTCATCGTCGCGACAGGGGGGCACTGAAGCTTTCTTT
17	NA	TRBV5-6	TRBD1	TRBJ1-2	CASSFNRGRISDYGYTF	TGTGCCAGCAGCTTCAACAGGGGGCGAATCTCGGACTATGGCTACACCTTC
16	NA	TRBV14	TRBD2	TRBJ2-1	CASSQTSGRALNEQFF	TGTGCCAGCAGCCAGACTAGCGGGAGGGCCCTTAATGAGCAGTTCTTC
15	NA	TRBV7-9	TRBD1	TRBJ2-5	CASSLGQPVGETQYF	TGTGCCAGCAGCTTGGGACAGCCCGTGGGAGAGACCCAGTACTTC
13	NA	TRBV6-5	NA	TRBJ2-3	CASSQPGGDTQYF	TGTGCCAGCAGCCAACCCGGTGGAGATACGCAGTATTTT
14	NA	TRBV18	NA	TRBJ2-5	CASSPDGGQETQYF	TGTGCCAGCTCACCCGACGGGGGCCAAGAGACCCAGTACTTC
14	NA	TRBV27	NA	TRBJ2-7	CASSASGTSREQYF	TGTGCCAGCAGCGCGAGTGGGACATCGCGAGAGCAGTACTTC
14	few	TRBV27	NA	TRBJ2-3	CASSLRQVTDTQYF	TGTGCCAGCAGTTTAAGACAGGTCACAGATACGCAGTATTTT
14	NA	TRBV6-6	TRBD1	TRBJ1-1	CASSRPGTGDEAFF	TGTGCCAGCAGTCGCCCCGGGACAGGGGATGAAGCTTTCTTT
13	NA	TRBV24-1	NA	TRBJ2-7	CATYGGLQGEQYF	TGTGCCACCTACGGCGGCTTGCAGGGCGAGCAGTACTTC
14	once	TRBV11-2	NA	TRBJ2-5	CASTLLAGYETQYF	TGTGCCAGCACCCTTCTCGCGGGGTACGAGACCCAGTACTTC
15	NA	TRBV7-3	TRBD1	TRBJ1-2	CASSVGQGNVYGYTF	TGTGCCAGCAGCGTGGGACAGGGGAATGTCTATGGCTACACCTTC
11	NA	TRBV9	NA	TRBJ1-2	CASSHSGGYTF	TGTGCCAGCAGCCACTCGGGGGGCTACACCTTC
12	NA	TRBV14	TRBD1	TRBJ2-5	CASSPTRQGQYF	TGTGCCAGCAGCCCCACCCGACAGGGCCAGTACTTC
17	NA	TRBV7-6	NA	TRBJ1-3	CASSLVQGFFSGNTIYF	TGTGCCAGCAGCTTAGTTCAGGGCTTCTTCTCTGGAAACACCATATATTTT
15	once	TRBV19	NA	TRBJ1-3	CASSIVGEAGNTIYF	TGTGCCAGTAGTATCGTCGGGGAAGCTGGAAACACCATATATTTT
16	NA	TRBV11-3	NA	TRBJ2-7	CASSLETGEGSYEQYF	TGTGCCAGCAGCTTAGAGACTGGAGAGGGCTCCTACGAGCAGTACTTC
18	NA	TRBV5-1	TRBD2	TRBJ2-3	CASSQPGTSGSRADTQYF	TGCGCCAGCAGCCAGCCCGGGACTAGCGGGAGTCGGGCAGATACGCAGTATTTT
14	NA	TRBV6-5	TRBD2	TRBJ2-2	CATQRERNTGELFF	TGTGCCACCCAGCGGGAGAGAAACACCGGGGAGCTGTTTTTT
14	NA	TRBV5-1	NA	TRBJ2-4	CASSSPDGRNIQYF	TGCGCCAGCAGCTCCCCTGACGGGAGAAACATTCAGTACTTC
13	NA	TRBV27	NA	TRBJ1-2	CASSLGGGYGYTF	TGTGCCAGCAGTTTAGGGGGGGGCTATGGCTACACCTTC
16	NA	TRBV4-2	TRBD2	TRBJ2-7	CASSQELGTSGESWYF	TGTGCCAGCAGCCAAGAACTGGGGACTAGCGGGGAAAGTTGGTACTTC
16	NA	TRBV7-3	NA	TRBJ2-1	CASSLTFGAGQNEQFF	TGTGCCAGCAGCTTAACGTTTGGGGCGGGGCAGAATGAGCAGTTCTTC
17	NA	TRBV7-3	TRBD2	TRBJ2-1	CASSLGRGGLKPNEQFF	TGTGCCAGCAGCTTAGGACGGGGAGGGTTAAAACCCAATGAGCAGTTCTTC
11	NA	TRBV6-5	NA	TRBJ2-1	CASLGRAGEFF	TGTGCCAGCCTGGGACGGGCAGGGGAGTTCTTC
15	NA	TRBV11-1	TRBD2	TRBJ2-1	CASSLSLAGYNEQFF	TGTGCCAGCAGCTTAAGTCTAGCGGGGTACAATGAGCAGTTCTTC
15	NA	TRBV6-5	NA	TRBJ1-4	CASSYQGAPNEKLFF	TGTGCCAGCAGTTACCAGGGTGCGCCTAATGAAAAACTGTTTTTT
16	NA	TRBV11-1	TRBD1	TRBJ2-1	CASSLGTGGVNYEQFF	TGTGCCAGCAGCTTAGGAACAGGGGGCGTAAATTATGAGCAGTTCTTC
18	NA	TRBV19	TRBD1	TRBJ1-5	CASSIDPDRAVSNQPQHF	TGTGCCAGTAGTATAGATCCCGACAGGGCGGTTAGCAATCAGCCCCAGCATTTT
15	NA	TRBV2	TRBD1	TRBJ2-3	CASSELDRGGDTQYF	TGTGCCAGCAGTGAATTAGACAGGGGAGGAGATACGCAGTATTTT
13	NA	TRBV14	NA	TRBJ2-7	CASSQDRGDEQYF	TGTGCCAGCAGCCAAGATCGAGGTGACGAGCAGTACTTC
15	NA	TRBV5-4	NA	TRBJ2-7	CASSSPPGNSYEQYF	TGTGCCAGCAGCTCACCCCCAGGGAACTCCTACGAGCAGTACTTC
16	NA	TRBV7-9	TRBD1	TRBJ2-2	CASSLLRTGLTGELFF	TGTGCCAGCAGCTTACTTCGGACAGGGTTAACCGGGGAGCTGTTTTTT
14	NA	TRBV28	TRBD2	TRBJ2-3	CASSSAGRADTQYF	TGTGCCAGCAGTTCAGCGGGAAGAGCAGATACGCAGTATTTT
14	NA	TRBV5-4	NA	TRBJ1-2	CASSPTGANYGYTF	TGTGCCAGCAGCCCGACAGGTGCTAACTATGGCTACACCTTC
14	once	TRBV18	NA	TRBJ1-1	CASSPLQGKTEAFF	TGTGCCAGCTCACCACTACAGGGCAAGACTGAAGCTTTCTTT
15	NA	TRBV19	TRBD2	TRBJ2-5	CASSISSGGAKTQYF	TGTGCCAGTAGTATATCTAGCGGGGGGGCCAAGACCCAGTACTTC
15	NA	TRBV6-5	NA	TRBJ2-7	CASRRSGALSHEQYF	TGTGCCAGCAGACGGAGTGGGGCTCTCTCTCACGAGCAGTACTTC
14	NA	TRBV13	NA	TRBJ1-3	CASSLGGGGNTIYF	TGTGCCAGCAGCTTAGGAGGGGGTGGAAACACCATATATTTT
15	NA	TRBV11-3	TRBD1	TRBJ2-5	CASSRRGQGLETQYF	TGTGCCAGCAGCCGCAGGGGACAGGGGCTAGAGACCCAGTACTTC
13	NA	TRBV7-9	TRBD1	TRBJ2-1	CASKGTVDNEQFF	TGTGCCAGCAAGGGGACAGTGGACAATGAGCAGTTCTTC
12	NA	TRBV6-5	NA	TRBJ2-3	CASSKGTDTQYF	TGTGCCAGCAGTAAGGGGACAGATACGCAGTATTTT
13	NA	TRBV3-1/TRBV3-2	NA	TRBJ2-5	CASSQVPVETQYF	TGTGCCAGCAGCCAAGTACCGGTGGAGACCCAGTACTTC
14	NA	TRBV6-4	NA	TRBJ1-1	CASSDQDSPPEAFF	TGTGCCAGCAGTGATCAGGACAGCCCCCCTGAAGCTTTCTTT
11	NA	TRBV30	NA	TRBJ1-2	CAEVGTSGYTF	TGTGCCGAAGTCGGGACTAGTGGCTACACCTTC
15	few	TRBV28	TRBD1	TRBJ2-7	CASSPSGQGINEQYF	TGTGCCAGCAGTCCGTCGGGACAGGGAATAAACGAGCAGTACTTC
14	NA	TRBV15	NA	TRBJ1-1	CATSLGGFGTEAFF	TGTGCCACCAGCCTAGGGGGATTCGGCACTGAAGCTTTCTTT
17	NA	TRBV9	TRBD2	TRBJ2-3	CASSVESGGAFADTQYF	TGTGCCAGCAGCGTAGAGAGCGGGGGGGCCTTCGCAGATACGCAGTATTTT